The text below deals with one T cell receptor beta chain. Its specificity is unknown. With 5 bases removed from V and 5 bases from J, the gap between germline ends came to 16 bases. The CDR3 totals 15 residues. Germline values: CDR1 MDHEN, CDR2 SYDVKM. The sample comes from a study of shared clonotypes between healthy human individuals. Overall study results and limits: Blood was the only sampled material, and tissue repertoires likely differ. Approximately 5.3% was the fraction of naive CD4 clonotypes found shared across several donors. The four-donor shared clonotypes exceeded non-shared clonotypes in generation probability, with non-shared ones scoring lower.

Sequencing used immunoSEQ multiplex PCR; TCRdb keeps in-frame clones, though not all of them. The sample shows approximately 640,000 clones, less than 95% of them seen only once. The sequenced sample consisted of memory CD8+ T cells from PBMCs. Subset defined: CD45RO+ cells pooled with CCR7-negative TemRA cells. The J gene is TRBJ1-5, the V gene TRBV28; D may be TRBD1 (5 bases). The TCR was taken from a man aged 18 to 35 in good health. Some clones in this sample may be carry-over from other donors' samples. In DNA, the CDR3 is TGTGCCAGCAGTGATGTTCCAGGGTCCGATCAGCCCCAGCATTTT. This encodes CASSDVPGSDQPQHF.